This TCR beta chain is drawn from a study of cytomegalovirus exposure and HLA in healthy donors. With 2 bases removed from V and 0 bases from J, the gap between germline ends came to 8 bases. This CDR3 comprises 15 residues. CDR1 and CDR2 from the germline V gene are LNHDA and SQIVND (reference sequence). As concerns this clone: What it binds is unknown.

Primers for the PCR totalled 60 Vbeta and 13 Jbeta. Libraries were prepared by immunoSEQ multiplex PCR; TCRdb keeps only in-frame clonotypes and omits some of them. The sample consists of about 160,000 clones, roughly nine tenths of them appearing once. Study observations and caveats: Per a prior analysis, the majority of TCR beta V segments were productive roughly 87% or roughly 30% of the time.

V and J are TRBV19 and TRBJ1-3; D ambiguous. The specimen was PBMCs. This receptor was identified in a woman younger than 45 in good health and CMV-seronegative. As DNA, the CDR3 is TGTGCCAGTAGTATAACAATAAGCTCTGGAAACACCATATATTTT. Translation gives CASSITISSGNTIYF.